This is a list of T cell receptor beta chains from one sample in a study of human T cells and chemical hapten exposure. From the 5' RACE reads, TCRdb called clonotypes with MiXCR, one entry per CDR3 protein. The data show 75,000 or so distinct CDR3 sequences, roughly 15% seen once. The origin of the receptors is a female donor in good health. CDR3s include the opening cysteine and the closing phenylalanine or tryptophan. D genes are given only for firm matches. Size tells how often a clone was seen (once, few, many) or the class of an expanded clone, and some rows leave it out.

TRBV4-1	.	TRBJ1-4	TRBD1	TGCGCCAGCAGCCGTAGACCGGACAGGGTTGTGACTAATGAAAAACTGTTTTTT	CASSRRPDRVVTNEKLFF
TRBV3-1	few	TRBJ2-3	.	TGTGCCAGCAGCCACGCGACTAGTCCGGGTACGCAGTATTTT	CASSHATSPGTQYF
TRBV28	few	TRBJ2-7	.	TGTGCCAGCAGTTCCCCAGGGGCAGCCTTCTACGAGCAGTACTTC	CASSSPGAAFYEQYF
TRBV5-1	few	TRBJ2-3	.	TGCGCCAGCAGCTTGGGGCTTATGACAGATACGCAGTATTTT	CASSLGLMTDTQYF
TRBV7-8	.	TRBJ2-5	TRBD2	TGTGCCAGCAGCCCGGGGGGGGGGAGCCAAGAGACCCAGTACTTC	CASSPGGGSQETQYF
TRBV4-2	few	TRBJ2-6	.	TGTGCCAGCAGCCAGGACAGTGGGTTCTCTGGGGCCAACGTCCTGACTTTC	CASSQDSGFSGANVLTF
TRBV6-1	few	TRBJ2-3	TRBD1	TGTGCCAGCAGTGAAGGACAGGGAGATACGCAGTATTTT	CASSEGQGDTQYF
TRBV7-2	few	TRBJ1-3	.	TGTGCCAGCAGCTTAATGGGGGGCCATGGAAACACCATATATTTT	CASSLMGGHGNTIYF
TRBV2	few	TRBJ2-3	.	TGTGCCAGCAGTGACCGTAGGACAGATACGCAGTATTTT	CASSDRRTDTQYF
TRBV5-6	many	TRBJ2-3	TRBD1	TGTGCCAGCACACACTTCACTACAGGGGATGATACGCAGTATTTT	CASTHFTTGDDTQYF
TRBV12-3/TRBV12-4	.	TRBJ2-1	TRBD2	TGTGCCAGCAGTTCCACTAGCGTCTTTAACAATGAGCAGTTCTTC	CASSSTSVFNNEQFF
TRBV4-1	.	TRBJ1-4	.	TGCGCCAGCCGACGGGGACCGTCTAATGAAAAACTGTTTTTT	CASRRGPSNEKLFF
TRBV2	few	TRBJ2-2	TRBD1	TGTGCCAGCAGTGAGGACAGGGGGCGTGTGACCGGGGAGCTGTTTTTT	CASSEDRGRVTGELFF
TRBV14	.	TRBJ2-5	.	TGTGCCAGCAGCCAAGATCATAACTATAAAGAGACCCAGTACTTC	CASSQDHNYKETQYF
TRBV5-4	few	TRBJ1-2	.	TGTGCCAGCAGCCCAGTGAATAGGAACTATGGCTACACCTTC	CASSPVNRNYGYTF
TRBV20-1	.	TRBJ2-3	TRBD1	TGCAGTGCAAAAACAGGGGGAGATACGCAGTATTTT	CSAKTGGDTQYF
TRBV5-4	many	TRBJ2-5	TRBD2	TGTGCCAGCAGCTATGGCCCGGGACTAGAGACAAGAAGGGCCCAGTACTTC	CASSYGPGLETRRAQYF
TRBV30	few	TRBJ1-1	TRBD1	TGTGCCTGGAAACGCCCGGACAGGGAGAACACTGAAGCTTTCTTT	CAWKRPDRENTEAFF
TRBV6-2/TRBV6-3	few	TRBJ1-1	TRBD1	TGTGCCAGCAGCCGAGGGGGCCCCACTGAAGCTTTCTTT	CASSRGGPTEAFF
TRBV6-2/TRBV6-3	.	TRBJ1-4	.	TGTGCCAGCAGTTACGCCGGGATGGAGAAACTGTTTTTT	CASSYAGMEKLFF
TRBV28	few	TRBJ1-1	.	TGTGCCAGCAGTCTCGGACGGGGGCGCGGGACTGAAGCTTTCTTT	CASSLGRGRGTEAFF
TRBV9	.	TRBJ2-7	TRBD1	TGTGCCAGCAGCGTTTGGGATGAACAGGGGGTTGACGAGCAGTACTTC	CASSVWDEQGVDEQYF
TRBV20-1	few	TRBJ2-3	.	TGCAGTGCTGGGAAGCTGGGGGTTGGCACAGATACGCAGTATTTT	CSAGKLGVGTDTQYF
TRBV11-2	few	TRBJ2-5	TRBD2	TGTGCCAGCAGCTTGGCTAGCGGGACCCACTCAGTAGGAGAGACCCAGTACTTC	CASSLASGTHSVGETQYF
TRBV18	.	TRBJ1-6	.	TGTGCCAGCTCACTGGCAGTAAATTCACCCCTCCACTTT	CASSLAVNSPLHF
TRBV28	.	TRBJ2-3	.	TGTGCCAGCAGGTCTCAGAGGGCAGGAGATACGCAGTATTTT	CASRSQRAGDTQYF
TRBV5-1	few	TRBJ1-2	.	TGCGCCAGCAGCTTGGCCCTGGCAGACTCCTATGGCTACACCTTC	CASSLALADSYGYTF
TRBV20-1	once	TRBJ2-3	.	TGCAGTGCTAGAGTGATAGCGGGCACAGATACGCAGTATTTT	CSARVIAGTDTQYF
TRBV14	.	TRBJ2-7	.	TGTGCCAGCAGCCAACTCTACTACGAGCAGTACTTC	CASSQLYYEQYF
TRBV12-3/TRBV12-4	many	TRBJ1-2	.	TGTGCCAGCAGTTTTAAAGGGGATGATGGCTACACCTTC	CASSFKGDDGYTF
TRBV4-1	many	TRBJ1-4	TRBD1	TGCGCCAGCAGCCCCTCAGACCAGATACAGGGGGGAGAAAAACTGTTTTTT	CASSPSDQIQGGEKLFF
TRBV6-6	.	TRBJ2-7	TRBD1	TGTGCCAGCAGTTACTCTCAGACTTCCCTGGTTGGGGACAGGGGGCGACACGAGCAGTACTTC	CASSYSQTSLVGDRGRHEQYF
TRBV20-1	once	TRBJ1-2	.	TGCAGTGCAGACACCGAGAGTGGCTACACCTTC	CSADTESGYTF
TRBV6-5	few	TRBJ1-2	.	TGTGCCAGCAGTTACGAGCCCGGGACGGGTCTCTATGGCTACACCTTC	CASSYEPGTGLYGYTF
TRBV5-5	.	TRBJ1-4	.	TGTGCCAGCAGCTTGGTCGCAGGGGCTGCAAGTGAAAAACTGTTTTTT	CASSLVAGAASEKLFF
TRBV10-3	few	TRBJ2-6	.	TGTGCCATCAGTGCAGCCGGGGATGCCTCTGGGGCCAACGTCCTGACTTTC	CAISAAGDASGANVLTF
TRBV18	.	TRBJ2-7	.	TGTGCCAGCTCACCAAGCAGGGGGGGAAGGCAGTACTTC	CASSPSRGGRQYF
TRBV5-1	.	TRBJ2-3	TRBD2	TGCGCCAGCAGCTTGGGACTAGCGGGAGAAGATACGCAGTATTTT	CASSLGLAGEDTQYF
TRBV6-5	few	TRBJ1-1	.	TGTGCCAGCAGTTACAGGGAAGGGTTGAACACTGAAGCTTTCTTT	CASSYREGLNTEAFF
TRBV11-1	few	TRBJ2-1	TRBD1	TGTGCCAGCAGCTCCGCGACAGGGGCCAATGAGCAGTTCTTC	CASSSATGANEQFF
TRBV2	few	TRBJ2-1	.	TGTGCCAGCAAGCGGGACAGAAACAATGAGCAGTTCTTC	CASKRDRNNEQFF
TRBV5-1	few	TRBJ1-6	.	TGCGCCACCATAGGTCAACAGGAGTCTCCCTATAATTCACCCCTCCACTTT	CATIGQQESPYNSPLHF